A selection of T cell receptor beta chains follows, all from one sample in a study of TIL therapy for anti-PD-1-resistant metastatic lung cancer. Libraries were prepared by immunoSEQ multiplex PCR; TCRdb keeps only in-frame clonotypes and omits some of them. Of about 50,000 clones listed, about three quarters are singletons. Sequenced here: tumor tissue, sampled at baseline. The receptor source for this set is a person aged 25 to 80 with non-small cell lung cancer. Both conserved end residues are part of each CDR3. A D gene is named only where the DNA matches it firmly. Clone size is stated in some rows and not others, as once, few, many or a class when expanded.

J: TRBJ2-7
D: TRBD2
V: TRBV6-1
size: once
DNA: TGTGCCAGCAGTGAGCAGCGGGGAACCGAGCAGTACTTC
CDR3: CASSEQRGTEQYF

J: TRBJ2-1
D: .
V: TRBV5-1
size: .
DNA: TGCGCCAGCAGCTTGGTTCCTTTGTCCGGGCACGGCTCCTACAATGAGCAGTTCTTC
CDR3: CASSLVPLSGHGSYNEQFF

J: TRBJ2-1
D: TRBD2
V: TRBV7-9
size: few
DNA: TGTGCCAGCAGCCCTAGCCCGACTAGCGGGGGCCCCTACAATGAGCAGTTCTTC
CDR3: CASSPSPTSGGPYNEQFF

J: TRBJ1-1
D: .
V: TRBV6-1
size: .
DNA: TGTGCCAGCAGTGAAGCGACTGAAGCTTTCTTT
CDR3: CASSEATEAFF

J: TRBJ2-7
D: .
V: TRBV6-6
size: .
DNA: TGTGCCAGCAGTTACGCAGGGACCCACGAGCAGTACTTC
CDR3: CASSYAGTHEQYF

J: TRBJ2-7
D: TRBD1
V: TRBV5-1
size: .
DNA: TGCGCCAGCAGCTTGAACCGGGACAGACTCTCCTACGAGCAGTACTTC
CDR3: CASSLNRDRLSYEQYF

J: TRBJ2-3
D: TRBD2
V: TRBV5-5
size: .
DNA: TGTGCCAGCAGCCGAGCGCTTAGCGGGGGGTTGAGCACAGATACGCAGTATTTT
CDR3: CASSRALSGGLSTDTQYF

J: TRBJ1-2
D: .
V: TRBV25-1
size: .
DNA: TGTGCCAGCAGTGAACTCAGTAATTATGGCTACACCTTC
CDR3: CASSELSNYGYTF

J: TRBJ2-5
D: TRBD2
V: TRBV6-4
size: .
DNA: TGTGCCAGCAGCCCCGGGACTAGCGGCCAAGAGACCCAGTACTTC
CDR3: CASSPGTSGQETQYF

J: TRBJ1-5
D: .
V: TRBV28
size: .
DNA: TGTGCCAGCAGTCCCCCCCCAGGGGGCAATCAGCCCCAGCATTTT
CDR3: CASSPPPGGNQPQHF

J: TRBJ2-5
D: TRBD2
V: TRBV5-4
size: .
DNA: TGTGCCAGCAGCCGGGCTAGCGGTCAAGAGACCCAGTACTTC
CDR3: CASSRASGQETQYF

J: TRBJ1-1
D: .
V: TRBV30
size: .
DNA: TGTGCCTGGAGGGAGAAACAGGACACTGAAGCTTTCTTT
CDR3: CAWREKQDTEAFF

J: TRBJ2-1
D: TRBD2
V: TRBV7-8
size: .
DNA: TGTGCCAGCAGCTTGGCTGTCGGGGGGGCCTACAATGAGCAGTTCTTC
CDR3: CASSLAVGGAYNEQFF

J: TRBJ2-3
D: TRBD2
V: TRBV28
size: .
DNA: TGTGCCAGCAGGAGCGGGAGAGTCACAGATACGCAGTATTTT
CDR3: CASRSGRVTDTQYF

J: TRBJ1-1
D: .
V: TRBV6-1
size: few
DNA: TGTGCCAGCAGTGAACGGGAGATGAACACTGAAGCTTTCTTT
CDR3: CASSEREMNTEAFF

J: TRBJ2-1
D: TRBD2
V: TRBV11-2
size: .
DNA: TGTGCCAGCAGCTCATTTGGGACTAGCGGAAACAATGAGCAGTTCTTC
CDR3: CASSSFGTSGNNEQFF

J: TRBJ2-1
D: .
V: TRBV7-9
size: .
DNA: TGTGCCAGCGGCCGGGACTTAGGTCCCTTCTTC
CDR3: CASGRDLGPFF

J: TRBJ2-1
D: .
V: TRBV21-1
size: .
DNA: TGTGCCAGCAGCCCCCAGGGACTAGCGTACAATGAGCAGTTCTTC
CDR3: CASSPQGLAYNEQFF

J: TRBJ2-2
D: TRBD2
V: TRBV5-4
size: .
DNA: TGTGCCAGCAGCCGACTAGCGGGACGGACCGGGGAGCTGTTTTTT
CDR3: CASSRLAGRTGELFF

J: TRBJ2-2
D: .
V: TRBV10-1
size: .
DNA: TGCGCCAGCAGTCCCGGGGGCGGCACCGGGGAGCTGTTTTTT
CDR3: CASSPGGGTGELFF

J: TRBJ1-1
D: .
V: TRBV9
size: .
DNA: TGTGCCAGCAGCGTAGGCTGGGCGGGAGACACTGAAGCTTTCTTT
CDR3: CASSVGWAGDTEAFF

J: TRBJ2-7
D: .
V: TRBV29-1
size: few
DNA: TGCAGCGTTGGGTTAATGTCCCGCCCCAAGTCCGAGCAGTACTTC
CDR3: CSVGLMSRPKSEQYF

J: TRBJ2-7
D: TRBD2
V: TRBV5-4
size: .
DNA: TGTGCCAGCAGCCTCCCGGGACTAGCGGGGTTGAGCTCCTACGAGCAGTACTTC
CDR3: CASSLPGLAGLSSYEQYF

J: TRBJ1-6
D: .
V: TRBV7-6
size: once
DNA: TGTGCCAGCAGCGTAAGGCCCGGGACATATCAATCACCCCTCCACTTT
CDR3: CASSVRPGTYQSPLHF

J: TRBJ2-7
D: .
V: TRBV27
size: .
DNA: TGTGCCAGCAGTCCTGACAGTGGCACGGTCGAGCAGTACTTC
CDR3: CASSPDSGTVEQYF

J: TRBJ1-2
D: TRBD1
V: TRBV10-3
size: .
DNA: TGTGCCATCAGTGAGTCTATCGGACAGGGTAACTATGGCTACACCTTC
CDR3: CAISESIGQGNYGYTF

J: TRBJ2-1
D: TRBD2
V: TRBV27
size: .
DNA: TGTGCCAGCAGTTCCGAAACCCCCCTAGCGGGGGGGTTGTCCTACAATGAGCAGTTCTTC
CDR3: CASSSETPLAGGLSYNEQFF

J: TRBJ2-1
D: TRBD1
V: TRBV6-1
size: .
DNA: TGTGCCAGCAGGGTATTACAGGGGGACTACAATGAGCAGTTCTTC
CDR3: CASRVLQGDYNEQFF

J: TRBJ2-7
D: .
V: TRBV11-2
size: .
DNA: TGTGCCAGCAGCTTGGGGTTGTCCCTCGAGCAGTACTTC
CDR3: CASSLGLSLEQYF

J: TRBJ2-2
D: .
V: TRBV5-6
size: .
DNA: TGTGCCAGCAGCTTGGATGGGATCAGGTCCACCGGGGAGCTGTTTTTT
CDR3: CASSLDGIRSTGELFF

J: TRBJ2-3
D: .
V: TRBV6-6
size: .
DNA: TGTGCCAGCAGTCTCTCAAGACGACCTCGAACAGATACGCAGTATTTT
CDR3: CASSLSRRPRTDTQYF

J: TRBJ2-1
D: TRBD1
V: TRBV5-1
size: few
DNA: TGCGCCAGCAGCCCCGGGACAGGGGTCTTTAATGAGCAGTTCTTC
CDR3: CASSPGTGVFNEQFF

J: TRBJ2-4
D: .
V: TRBV4-1
size: .
DNA: TGCGCCAGCAGCCACCCTTGGGGGGCCAAAAACATTCAGTACTTC
CDR3: CASSHPWGAKNIQYF

J: TRBJ1-5
D: .
V: TRBV2
size: few
DNA: TGTGCCAGCAGTGAATTGCCAGATCAGCCCCAGCATTTT
CDR3: CASSELPDQPQHF

J: TRBJ2-3
D: TRBD2
V: TRBV11-3
size: .
DNA: TGTGCCAGCAGCTTAGCAAGCGGGAATACAGATACGCAGTATTTT
CDR3: CASSLASGNTDTQYF

J: TRBJ1-3
D: .
V: TRBV6-6
size: .
DNA: TGTGCCAGCAAGAAGCCGGAGGGGAACACCATATATTTT
CDR3: CASKKPEGNTIYF

J: TRBJ1-1
D: .
V: TRBV7-9
size: few
DNA: TGTGCCAGCAGTCCGGACCTGGGCACTGAAGCTTTCTTT
CDR3: CASSPDLGTEAFF

J: TRBJ2-1
D: TRBD2
V: TRBV7-3
size: once
DNA: TGTGCCAGCAGCTTAACGCCTAGCGGGGGGGCTGATGAGCAGTTCTTC
CDR3: CASSLTPSGGADEQFF

J: TRBJ2-1
D: .
V: TRBV7-2
size: once
DNA: TGTGCCAGCAGCTTATTTGGGAATGAGCAGTTCTTC
CDR3: CASSLFGNEQFF

J: TRBJ2-1
D: TRBD2
V: TRBV6-4
size: .
DNA: TGTGCCAGCAGTGCTCAAAGTAGCGGGGGCCGGAGCTCCTACAATGAGCAGTTCTTC
CDR3: CASSAQSSGGRSSYNEQFF

J: TRBJ1-2
D: TRBD1
V: TRBV7-2
size: .
DNA: TGTGCCAGCAGCTCGACAGGGGGCTATGGCTACACCTTC
CDR3: CASSSTGGYGYTF

J: TRBJ1-3
D: .
V: TRBV6-1
size: .
DNA: TGTGCCAGTGGGACGGTTTCGCTTGGGAACACCATATATTTT
CDR3: CASGTVSLGNTIYF

J: TRBJ1-1
D: .
V: TRBV19
size: .
DNA: TGTGCCAGTAGTATGGGGGGATCTACTGAAGCTTTCTTT
CDR3: CASSMGGSTEAFF

J: TRBJ1-2
D: .
V: TRBV7-2
size: .
DNA: TGTGCCAGCAGCCTCCAGAGAGACTATGGCTACACCTTC
CDR3: CASSLQRDYGYTF

J: TRBJ2-5
D: .
V: TRBV5-4
size: .
DNA: TGTGCCAGCAGCTTAACTATTCAAGAGACCCAGTACTTC
CDR3: CASSLTIQETQYF

J: TRBJ1-2
D: .
V: TRBV7-9
size: few
DNA: TGTGCCAGCAGCCATTCGGACTATGGCTACACCTTC
CDR3: CASSHSDYGYTF

J: TRBJ1-3
D: .
V: TRBV6-5
size: few
DNA: TGTGCCAGCAAAGGTCTCTTCTCTGGAAACACCATATATTTT
CDR3: CASKGLFSGNTIYF

J: TRBJ2-7
D: .
V: TRBV5-4
size: .
DNA: TGTGCCAGCAGCTTGGCCACAGGCTCCTACGAGCAGTACTTC
CDR3: CASSLATGSYEQYF